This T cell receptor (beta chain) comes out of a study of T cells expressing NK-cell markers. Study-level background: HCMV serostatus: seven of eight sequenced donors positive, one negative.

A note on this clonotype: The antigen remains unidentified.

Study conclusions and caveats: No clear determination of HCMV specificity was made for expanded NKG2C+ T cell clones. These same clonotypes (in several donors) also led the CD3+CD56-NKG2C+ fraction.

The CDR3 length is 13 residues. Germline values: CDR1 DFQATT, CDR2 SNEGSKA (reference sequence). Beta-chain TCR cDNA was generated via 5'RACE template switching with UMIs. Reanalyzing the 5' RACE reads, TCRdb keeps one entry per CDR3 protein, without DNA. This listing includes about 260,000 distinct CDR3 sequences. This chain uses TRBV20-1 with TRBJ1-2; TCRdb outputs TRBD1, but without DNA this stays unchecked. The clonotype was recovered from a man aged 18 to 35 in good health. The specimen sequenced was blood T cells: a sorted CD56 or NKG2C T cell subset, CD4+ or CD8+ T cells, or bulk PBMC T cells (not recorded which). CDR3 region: CTTVPTENYGYTF.